The 21 T cell receptor beta chains below were found in one sample sequenced in a study of long-term antiretroviral therapy in people with HIV. Version v3.0 of the immunoSEQ assay ran at survey level. TCRdb keeps only in-frame clones here, not all; method: immunoSEQ multiplex PCR. The table includes about 38,000 clones, approximately 79% detected once. The source material was unsorted PBMCs, sampled 1.5 years after starting antiretroviral therapy. These receptor sequences come from a man aged 18 to 30 with HIV.

This clone was found a few times. This sequence joins TRBV6-5 and TRBJ2-7; 9 nucleotides agree with TRBD2. The J segment lost 6 bases and the V segment lost 6 bases, leaving 6 bases of the junction unmatched. The CDR3 covers 13 residues. CDR1 is MNHEY, CDR2 SVGAGI, per germline. CDR3 in amino acids: CASRLREGGEQYF. The DNA for the CDR3 is TGTGCCAGCAGACTGCGGGAGGGAGGCGAGCAGTACTTC.

The chain links TRBV27 to TRBJ1-1, with D possibly being TRBD1 (6 bases). Trimming took off 1 base at V and 2 bases at J, with 11 bases between the two ends. The CDR3 totals 15 residues. Germline loops: CDR1 MNHEY, CDR2 SMNVEV (reference sequence). The CDR3 bases are TGTGCCAGCAGTTTATTGGGACACTCTAACACTGAAGCTTTCTTT. Translating gives CASSLLGHSNTEAFF.

The chain carries TRBV19 and TRBJ2-3, with D perhaps matching TRBD2 (6 bases). Germline lookup yields CDR1 LNHDA and CDR2 SQIVND (reference sequence). Trimming left V 3 bases short and J 1 base short, with 11 bases between. The CDR3 loop spans 15 amino acids. As DNA, the CDR3 is TGTGCCAGTAGTATGGGGGGACTCCGCACAGATACGCAGTATTTT. Translating gives CASSMGGLRTDTQYF.

This clone was picked up a small number of times. V gene TRBV19 combines with J gene TRBJ2-3; 11 nucleotides align to TRBD2. This CDR3 is built from 16 residues. CDR1 is LNHDA and CDR2 is SQIVND in the germline V gene (reference sequence). J lost 2 bases, V lost 3 bases, and 4 bases had no gene match. Here the CDR3 DNA reads TGTGCCAGTAGTATTGGACTAGCGGGTCTCACAGATACGCAGTATTTT. Encoded protein: CASSIGLAGLTDTQYF.

This sequence joins TRBV27 and TRBJ2-3, with D possibly TRBD1 on 6 matching bases. Germline CDR1 MNHEY, CDR2 SMNVEV (reference sequence). This CDR3 region has 17 residues. The V end was cut by 4 bases, the J end by 1 base, with 18 bases between. CDR3 DNA sequence: TGTGCCAGCAGTTCACCCGGGACAAGCTATGGCACAGATACGCAGTATTTT. It translates to CASSSPGTSYGTDTQYF.

The J gene is TRBJ2-7, the V gene TRBV21-1. TRBV21-1 constitutes a pseudogene. CDR3 size: 16 residues. The DNA for the CDR3 is TGTGCCAGCAATTTAAAGGTCAGTTACCCTTCCTACGAGCAGTACTTC. The encoded protein is CASNLKVSYPSYEQYF.

The V gene is TRBV7-2, the J gene TRBJ2-7, with 9 bases that match TRBD2. Germline CDR1 SGHTA, CDR2 FQGNSA. The CDR3 runs to 16 residues. Trimming cost V 1 base and J 2 bases; bases outside gene matches: 6. CDR3 sequence reads: CASSLVSSGITYEQYF. CDR3 in DNA: TGTGCCAGCAGCTTAGTTTCTAGCGGGATTACCTACGAGCAGTACTTC.

This sequence joins TRBV18 and TRBJ1-1; tentatively, D is TRBD1 (5 bases). V dropped 3 bases and J dropped 1 base, with 12 bases sitting between them. The germline gives CDR1 KGHSH, CDR2 LQKENI. CDR3 length equals 15 residues. The CDR3 loop reads CASSPGGSRNTEAFF. The DNA of the CDR3 is TGTGCCAGCTCACCGGGGGGTAGTAGGAACACTGAAGCTTTCTTT.

The chain uses TRBV5-4 and TRBJ2-5; 7 bases match TRBD1. The V and J ends lost 4 bases and 3 bases, in that order; junction bases with no gene match: 9. This CDR3 is 15 amino acids long. Germline V gives CDR1 SGHNT, CDR2 YYREEE (reference sequence). This CDR3 is CASSPAGTAKETQYF. CDR3 in DNA: TGTGCCAGCAGCCCCGCCGGGACAGCTAAAGAGACCCAGTACTTC.

The chain has TRBV27 and TRBJ2-1; 13 bases are a match to TRBD2. The CDR3 runs 15 residues. Trimming cost V 2 bases and J 5 bases; bases outside gene matches: 0. CDR1 and CDR2 (germline): MNHEY, SMNVEV (reference sequence). CDR3 sequence (DNA): TGTGCCAGCAGTTTAGGGACTAGCGGGAACAATGAGCAGTTCTTC. Amino acid sequence: CASSLGTSGNNEQFF.

CDR3 coding DNA: TGTGCCAGCAGCTTGACTAGCGGGAGGGAGAGCTCCTACGAGCAGTACTTC. Protein product: CASSLTSGRESSYEQYF. The gene calls are TRBV13 and TRBJ2-7; 14 bases fit TRBD2. Trimming removed 3 bases from V and 0 bases from J; junction bases left unmatched: 4. In germline, CDR1 is PRHDT, CDR2 FYEKMQ (reference sequence). The CDR3 covers 17 residues.

J is TRBJ2-7 and V is TRBV5-1; 8 bases map to TRBD1. J lost 6 bases, V lost 4 bases, and 6 bases had no gene match. This CDR3 has 13 residues. Per the germline V gene, CDR1 is SGHRS and CDR2 is YFSETQ. In nucleotides, the CDR3 is TGCGCCAGCAGCCCAGATGGACAGGGCGAGCAGTACTTC. Protein: CASSPDGQGEQYF.

The chain joins TRBV9 to TRBJ1-1; 9 bases match TRBD1. CDR3 length: 17 amino acids. J gave up 5 bases and V 2 bases, and 13 bases lay outside the gene matches. CDR1 is SGDLS, CDR2 YYNGEE, per germline. CDR3 nucleotides: TGTGCCAGCAGCGTTTCCGGGACAGGGATATTCACTACTGAAGCTTTCTTT. Protein: CASSVSGTGIFTTEAFF.

The rearrangement uses TRBV19 and TRBJ2-2; possible D gene TRBD2, 5 bases. The CDR3 covers 17 residues. The V and J ends lost 3 bases and 2 bases respectively, with 16 bases between them. Germline CDR1 and CDR2: LNHDA and SQIVND (reference sequence). CDR3 DNA: TGTGCCAGTAGTATTGGTATCTCAGCGGAAAACACCGGGGAGCTGTTTTTT. Its translation is CASSIGISAENTGELFF.

In DNA, the CDR3 is TGTGCCAGCAGCTTAGGTGCTAGCTTGGCGGGCGGGGAGCTGTTTTTT. As protein: CASSLGASLAGGELFF. The rearrangement joins TRBV7-8 to TRBJ2-2; D may be TRBD2 (5 bases). CDR3 length: 16 residues. The germline V gene has CDR1 SGHVS and CDR2 FQNEAQ. Trimming left V 1 base short and J 7 bases short, with 16 bases between.

The chain carries TRBV11-2 and TRBJ2-7, with a tentative D call TRBD2 (6 bases). From germline, CDR1 is SGHAT and CDR2 FQNNGV. The length of the CDR3 is 15 residues. Trimming pared 4 bases from V and 6 bases from J, leaving 19 bases between. CDR3 region: CASSYLSGDHFEQYF. The CDR3 bases are TGTGCCAGCAGCTATCTTTCGGGAGATCATTTCGAGCAGTACTTC.

Only a few counts were recorded for this clone. The same CDR3 is also encoded by other DNA sequences in this sample. This chain connects TRBV18 to TRBJ1-2, with D perhaps matching TRBD1 (6 bases). V dropped 3 bases and J dropped 6 bases, with 14 bases sitting between them. CDR1 KGHSH and CDR2 LQKENI come from the germline V gene. CDR3 size: 14 residues. The CDR3: CASSPTGPGDGYTF. In nucleotides, the CDR3 is TGTGCCAGCTCACCGACAGGTCCCGGGGATGGCTACACCTTC.

The gene calls are TRBV4-1 and TRBJ2-1; D not certain. Germline V gene data show CDR1 as MGHRA and CDR2 as YSYEKL. Trimming cost V 0 bases and J 6 bases, with 15 bases left between them. CDR3 size: 16 residues. The CDR3 loop reads CASSQEEPTKFNEQFF. CDR3 DNA: TGCGCCAGCAGCCAAGAAGAACCCACGAAATTCAATGAGCAGTTCTTC.

V is TRBV5-1 and J is TRBJ2-2, with TRBD2 matching over 8 bases. Trimming took 4 bases from V and 5 from J; bases not matched to a gene: 13. Germline values: CDR1 SGHRS, CDR2 YFSETQ. There are 17 residues in the CDR3. CDR3 sequence reads: CASSLNRGGPWTGELFF. CDR3 in DNA: TGCGCCAGCAGCCTAAACCGGGGGGGGCCGTGGACCGGGGAGCTGTTTTTT.

The chain links TRBV27 to TRBJ2-1; 12 nucleotides agree with TRBD2. The V and J ends lost 3 bases and 10 bases, in that order; junction bases with no gene match: 4. CDR3 size: 14 residues. CDR1 MNHEY and CDR2 SMNVEV come from the germline V gene (reference sequence). The CDR3 reads CASSLTSGSHEQFF. The CDR3 DNA follows: TGTGCCAGCAGTTTGACTAGCGGGAGTCACGAGCAGTTCTTC.

The V call is TRBV27, the J call TRBJ1-2, with D tentatively TRBD1 (5 bases). This CDR3 has 15 residues. V lost 2 bases to trimming and J lost 0 bases, with 10 bases between them. The V gene's germline CDR1 is MNHEY and CDR2 SMNVEV (reference sequence). The CDR3 sequence: CASSLKGPPNYGYTF. As DNA, the CDR3 is TGTGCCAGCAGTTTAAAGGGGCCGCCTAACTATGGCTACACCTTC.